The present T cell receptor (beta chain) was sequenced within a study of technical replicates of blood from several donors. The germline gives CDR1 SGHTA, CDR2 FQGNSA. V dropped 4 bases and J dropped 1 base, with 14 bases sitting between them. This CDR3 region has 15 residues. The method was immunoSEQ multiplex PCR; TCRdb's version includes in-frame clones alone and lacks a portion of them. The table records 87,000 or so clones, 95% of them present only once. This chain links TRBV7-2 with TRBJ2-7, with D perhaps matching TRBD1 (5 bases). Input material: T cells isolated from PBMCs. This clonotype originated in a human donor in good health. CDR3 residues: CASSYILGASYEQYF. DNA for the CDR3: TGTGCCAGCAGCTACATCCTTGGGGCTTCCTACGAGCAGTACTTC.